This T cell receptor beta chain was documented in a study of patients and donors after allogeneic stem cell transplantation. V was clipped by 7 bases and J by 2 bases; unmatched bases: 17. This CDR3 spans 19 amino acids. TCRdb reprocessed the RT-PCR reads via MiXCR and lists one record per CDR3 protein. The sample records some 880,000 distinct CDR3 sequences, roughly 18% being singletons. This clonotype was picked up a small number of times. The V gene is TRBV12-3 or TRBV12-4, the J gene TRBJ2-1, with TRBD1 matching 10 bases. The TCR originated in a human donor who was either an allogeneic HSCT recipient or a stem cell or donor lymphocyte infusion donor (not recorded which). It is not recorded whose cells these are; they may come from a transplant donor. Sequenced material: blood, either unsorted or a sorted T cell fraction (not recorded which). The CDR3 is CASKPTRDRGIKAYNEQFF. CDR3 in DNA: TGTGCCAGCAAACCCACCCGGGACAGGGGAATCAAAGCCTACAATGAGCAGTTCTTC.